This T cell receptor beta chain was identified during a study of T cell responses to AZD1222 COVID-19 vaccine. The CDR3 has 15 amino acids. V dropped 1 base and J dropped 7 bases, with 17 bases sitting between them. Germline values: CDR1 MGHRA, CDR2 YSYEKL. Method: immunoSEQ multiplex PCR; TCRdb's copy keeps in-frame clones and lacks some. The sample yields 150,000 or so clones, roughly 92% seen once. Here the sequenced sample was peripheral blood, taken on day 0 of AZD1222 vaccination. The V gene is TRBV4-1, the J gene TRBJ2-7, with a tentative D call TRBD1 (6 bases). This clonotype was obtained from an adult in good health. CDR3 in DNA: TGCGCCAGCAGCCAAGTAATAGGGGGAGCGAAAGAGCAGTACTTC. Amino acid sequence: CASSQVIGGAKEQYF.